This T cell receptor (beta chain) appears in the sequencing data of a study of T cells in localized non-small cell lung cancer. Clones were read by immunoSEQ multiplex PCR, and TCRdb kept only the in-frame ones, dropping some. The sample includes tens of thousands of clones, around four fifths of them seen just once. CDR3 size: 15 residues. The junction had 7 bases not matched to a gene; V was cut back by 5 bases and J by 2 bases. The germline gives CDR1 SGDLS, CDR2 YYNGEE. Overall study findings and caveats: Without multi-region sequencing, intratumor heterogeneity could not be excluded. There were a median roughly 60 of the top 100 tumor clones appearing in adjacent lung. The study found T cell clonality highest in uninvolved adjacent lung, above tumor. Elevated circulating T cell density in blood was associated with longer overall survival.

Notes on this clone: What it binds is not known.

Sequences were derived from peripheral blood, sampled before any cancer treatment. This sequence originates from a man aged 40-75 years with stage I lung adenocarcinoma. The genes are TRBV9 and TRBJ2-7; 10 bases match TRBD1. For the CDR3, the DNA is TGTGCCAGCAGTACGGACAGGGGGAGGCCCTACGAGCAGTACTTC. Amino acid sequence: CASSTDRGRPYEQYF.